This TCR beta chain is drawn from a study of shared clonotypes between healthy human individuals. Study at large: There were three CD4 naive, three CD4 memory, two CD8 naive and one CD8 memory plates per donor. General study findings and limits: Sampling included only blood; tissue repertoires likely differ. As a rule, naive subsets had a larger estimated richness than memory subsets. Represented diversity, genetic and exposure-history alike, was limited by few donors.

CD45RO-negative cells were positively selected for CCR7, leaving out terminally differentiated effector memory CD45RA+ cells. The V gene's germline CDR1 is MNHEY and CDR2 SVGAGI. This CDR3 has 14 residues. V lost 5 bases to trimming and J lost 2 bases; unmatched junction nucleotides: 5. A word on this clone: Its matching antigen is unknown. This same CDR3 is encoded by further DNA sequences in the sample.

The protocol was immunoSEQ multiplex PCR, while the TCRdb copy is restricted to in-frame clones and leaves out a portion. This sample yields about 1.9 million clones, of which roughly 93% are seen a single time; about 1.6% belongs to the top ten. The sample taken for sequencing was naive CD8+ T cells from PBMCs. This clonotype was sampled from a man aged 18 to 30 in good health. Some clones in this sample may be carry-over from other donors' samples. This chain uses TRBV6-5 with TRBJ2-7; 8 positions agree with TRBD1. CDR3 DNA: TGTGCCAGCAGTGCCGGGACAGGCCCCTACGAGCAGTACTTC. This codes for CASSAGTGPYEQYF.